This TCR beta chain was sequenced for a study of beta chain features in type 1 diabetes. Study as a whole: Comparable age, gender and cell yields were observed in patients relative to healthy donors. General study findings and limits: Among patients, naive, central memory and Treg TCRB repertoires appeared more similar than among healthy donors.

Of note for this clone: The antigen remains unidentified.

Isolated RNA was reverse transcribed in full, so expressed TCRB transcripts were sequenced. Each sample of naive, central memory or regulatory T cells had, on average, around 4 million reads. Measured with immunoSEQ multiplex PCR; TCRdb has only the in-frame clones, and not every one. Of about half a million clones in the sample, approximately 30% were seen once. Germline assignment: CDR1 SGHRS and CDR2 YFSETQ. The CDR3 is 14 residues long. The V and J ends lost 3 bases and 5 bases respectively, with 14 bases between them. Each of the CD4+ naive, central memory, regulatory and stem cell-like memory populations was sorted via CD45RO/CCR7/CD25/CD127/CD95/CD27.

This receptor was identified in a man aged 18 to 30 in good health. The gene calls are TRBV5-1 and TRBJ2-5, with D hard to call. Sequencing input: naive CD4+ T cells from blood. CDR3 in DNA: TGCGCCAGCAGCTCAGGATCTCCTTCGGAGACCCAGTACTTC. Protein sequence: CASSSGSPSETQYF.